This T cell receptor beta chain came from a study of a mutant IDH1 vaccine in newly diagnosed glioma. Background on the study: Vaccines began 4-6 weeks after radiotherapy alone, or with temozolomide cycles. General study results and limits: Variations in leading peripheral T cell clonotypes appeared to have no connection with pseudoprogression.

As for time point: week 35, safety follow-up. In the vaccine, a single dose held 300 ug of the mutant IDH1 20-mer peptide, along with topical imiquimod. Eight vaccinations went to patients in weeks 1, 3, 5, 7, 11, 15, 19, 23. Method: immunoSEQ multiplex PCR; TCRdb's copy keeps in-frame clones and lacks some. Of roughly 60,000 clones in the sample, roughly 79% were seen once. Note on this clone: Its specificity is not known.

Deletions cut 7 bases from V and 3 bases from J, with 15 bases between. From germline, CDR1 is LNHDA and CDR2 SQIVND (reference sequence). The CDR3 runs 14 residues. This specimen consisted of PBMCs, obtained from a glioma patient whose treatment included an IDH1 peptide vaccine. V is TRBV19 and J is TRBJ1-1; D possibly corresponds to TRBD1 (5 bases). This sequence was found in a man in his forties with glioma. CDR3 in amino acids: CASTAGSGDTEAFF. The CDR3 DNA reads TGTGCCAGTACCGCAGGGTCCGGGGACACTGAAGCTTTCTTT.